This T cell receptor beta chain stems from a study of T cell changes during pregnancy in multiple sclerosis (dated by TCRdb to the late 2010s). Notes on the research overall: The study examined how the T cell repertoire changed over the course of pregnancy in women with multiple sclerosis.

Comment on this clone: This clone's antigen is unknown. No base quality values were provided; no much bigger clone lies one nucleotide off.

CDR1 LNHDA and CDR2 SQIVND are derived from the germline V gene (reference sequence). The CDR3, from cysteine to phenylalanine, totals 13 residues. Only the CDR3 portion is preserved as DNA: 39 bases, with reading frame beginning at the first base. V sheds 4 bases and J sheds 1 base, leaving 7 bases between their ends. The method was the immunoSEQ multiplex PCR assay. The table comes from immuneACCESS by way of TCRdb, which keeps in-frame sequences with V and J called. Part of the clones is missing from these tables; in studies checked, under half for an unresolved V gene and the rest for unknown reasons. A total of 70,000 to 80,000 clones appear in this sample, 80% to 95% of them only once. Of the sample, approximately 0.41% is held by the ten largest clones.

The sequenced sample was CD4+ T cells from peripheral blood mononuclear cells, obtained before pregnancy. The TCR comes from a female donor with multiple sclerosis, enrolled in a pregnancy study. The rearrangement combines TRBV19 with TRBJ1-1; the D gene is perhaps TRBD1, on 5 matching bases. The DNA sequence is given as TGTGCCAGTAGTACGGGGGGGAACACTGAAGCTTTCTTT. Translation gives CASSTGGNTEAFF.